The 32 T cell receptor beta chains in this list originate from one sample, sequenced in a study of blood T cell repertoires in COVID-19. TCRdb's copy holds only in-frame clones and misses some; the assay was immunoSEQ multiplex PCR. The table includes 200,000 to 250,000 clones, approximately 87% detected once. Specimen: peripheral blood. The receptors originated from a man in his 60s with acute or convalescent COVID-19.

The gene calls are TRBV28 and TRBJ2-5; weak D call: TRBD1 (6 bases). The CDR3 runs to 15 residues. Germline lookup yields CDR1 MDHEN and CDR2 SYDVKM. Trimming removed 5 bases from V and 2 bases from J, with 15 bases in between. The CDR3: CASSPITQGQETQYF. The DNA of the CDR3 is TGTGCCAGCAGTCCAATCACACAGGGTCAAGAGACCCAGTACTTC.

The genes are TRBV7-3 and TRBJ2-1, with 9 bases matching TRBD2. Germline values: CDR1 SGHTA, CDR2 FQGTGA. CDR3 size: 14 residues. V lost 4 bases and J lost 6; bases outside the gene matches: 4. The CDR3 coding sequence is TGTGCCAGCAGCTCTAGGACTAGCGTCAATGAGCAGTTCTTC. Protein sequence: CASSSRTSVNEQFF.

The V call is TRBV15, the J call TRBJ1-5; D ambiguous. The CDR3 spans 14 residues. Germline lookup yields CDR1 LNHNV and CDR2 YYDKDF (reference sequence). V gave up 7 bases and J gave up 4 bases, with 14 bases separating them. The CDR3, as DNA: TGTGCCACCAACGCGGGGTATCAGAATCAGCCCCAGCATTTT. Translating gives CATNAGYQNQPQHF.

This chain connects TRBV5-1 to TRBJ1-1; D not certain. CDR1 is SGHRS, CDR2 YFSETQ, per germline. This CDR3 is 14 amino acids long. Between the trimmed V and J ends, which lost 0 bases and 1 base, there was a span of 7 bases. The CDR3 spells CASSLERGNTEAFF. The DNA for the CDR3 is TGCGCCAGCAGCTTGGAAAGAGGGAACACTGAAGCTTTCTTT.

In its sample, this clone was seen once. The chain carries TRBV28 and TRBJ2-1, with TRBD2 matching 11 bases. V lost 3 bases, J lost 5 bases, and 6 bases stayed unmatched. This CDR3 is built from 16 residues. Germline CDR1 reads MDHEN; CDR2 reads SYDVKM. CDR3 sequence: CASSFSTGLADNEQFF. CDR3 bases: TGTGCCAGCAGTTTTTCGACGGGACTAGCGGACAATGAGCAGTTCTTC. Variable domain in full (rest from reference TRBV28 and TRBJ2-1): DVKVTQSSRYLVKRTGEKVFLECVQDMDHENMFWYRQDPGLGLRLIYFSYDVKMKEKGDIPEGYSVSREKKERFSLILESASTNQTSMYLCASSFSTGLADNEQFFGPGTRLTVL.

This chain connects TRBV9 to TRBJ1-2; 7 bases align to TRBD1. This CDR3 spans 14 amino acids. Per the germline V gene, CDR1 is SGDLS and CDR2 is YYNGEE. With 2 bases clipped from V and 4 bases from J, the junction kept 5 bases outside the gene matches. The CDR3 protein is CASSVRDRLYGYTF. CDR3 nucleotides: TGTGCCAGCAGCGTCCGGGACAGACTCTATGGCTACACCTTC. Full variable domain (outside the CDR3, taken from reference TRBV9 and TRBJ1-2): DSGVTQTPKHLITATGQRVTLRCSPRSGDLSVYWYQQSLDQGLQFLIQYYNGEERAKGNILERFSAQQFPDLHSELNLSSLELGDSALYFCASSVRDRLYGYTFGSGTRLTVV.

This clone was counted once. The chain couples TRBV6-5 to TRBJ1-5; no clear D. CDR1 MNHEY and CDR2 SVGAGI come from the germline V gene. This CDR3 comprises 15 residues. V was cut by 7 bases and J by 0 bases, with 13 bases left in between. The CDR3 loop reads CASTSVRSSNQPQHF. The DNA of the CDR3 is TGTGCCAGCACCTCGGTCCGTTCTAGCAATCAGCCCCAGCATTTT.

The chain uses TRBV25-1 and TRBJ2-2, with 9 positions matching TRBD2. The CDR3 is 15 amino acids. J lost 0 bases, V lost 7 bases, and 3 bases had no gene match. Germline V gives CDR1 MGHDK, CDR2 SYGVNS. This CDR3 reads CASIASGTNTGELFF. CDR3 nucleotide sequence: TGTGCCAGCATAGCTAGCGGGACGAACACCGGGGAGCTGTTTTTT.

The genes are TRBV28 and TRBJ2-1; 11 nucleotides align to TRBD2. This CDR3 region has 16 residues. Germline V gives CDR1 MDHEN, CDR2 SYDVKM. Germline trimming cut 6 bases from V and 6 bases from J; bases unmatched to any gene: 10. CDR3 in DNA: TGTGCCAGCAGGACGACTAGCGGGGCCCCCCCCAATGAGCAGTTCTTC. Protein: CASRTTSGAPPNEQFF.

The V call is TRBV29-1, the J call TRBJ2-1; 7 bases align to TRBD2. This CDR3 contains 13 residues. Germline assignment: CDR1 SQVTM and CDR2 ANQGSEA. J was trimmed by 9 bases and V by 5 bases; bases with no gene match: 10. The CDR3, as DNA: TGCAGCGTTTTAGCGGGTCTGGATGGTGAGCAGTTCTTC. Translating it yields CSVLAGLDGEQFF.

The gene calls are TRBV5-4 and TRBJ1-2; D perhaps matches TRBD1 (6 bases). Trimming stripped 0 bases from V and 4 bases from J, with 10 bases between. Looked up from germline, CDR1 is SGHNT and CDR2 is YYREEE (reference sequence). The CDR3 consists of 14 residues. The CDR3 DNA is TGTGCCAGCAGCTTGGGACAGGTGACCTATGGCTACACCTTC. It codes for CASSLGQVTYGYTF.

The chain has TRBV4-3 and TRBJ2-2, with 11 bases matching TRBD2. J was trimmed by 7 bases and V by 0 bases; bases with no gene match: 7. Germline V gene lookup returns CDR1 LGHNA and CDR2 YSLEER. The CDR3 loop spans 17 amino acids. The CDR3 DNA reads as TGCGCCAGCAGCCAAGATAAAACTAGCGGGAGTGGCGGGGAGCTGTTTTTT. It translates to CASSQDKTSGSGGELFF.

V gene TRBV15 combines with J gene TRBJ1-1, with D uncertain. Germline V gene data show CDR1 as LNHNV and CDR2 as YYDKDF (reference sequence). Trimming took 4 bases from V and 6 from J, leaving 12 bases between them. CDR3 length: 13 amino acids. CDR3 in amino acids: CATSILQSSEAFF. In DNA, the CDR3 is TGTGCCACCAGCATCTTACAGTCCTCTGAAGCTTTCTTT.

In its sample, this clone was seen once. The chain has TRBV18 and TRBJ1-1, with a tentative D call TRBD1 (6 bases). CDR1 is KGHSH and CDR2 is LQKENI in the germline V gene. V was cut by 3 bases and J by 4 bases, with 12 bases left in between. CDR3 size: 14 residues. For the CDR3, the DNA is TGTGCCAGCTCACCTACGGGGGGCAGCACTGAAGCTTTCTTT. Translating it yields CASSPTGGSTEAFF.

J is TRBJ1-2 and V is TRBV12-3 or TRBV12-4; D perhaps matches TRBD1 (6 bases). This CDR3 has 13 residues. With 6 bases removed from V and 8 bases from J, the gap between germline ends came to 16 bases. CDR3 amino acids: CASSLGQLRGYTF. Written as DNA, the CDR3 is TGTGCCAGCAGCCTCGGACAGCTTCGGGGCTACACCTTC.

This chain uses TRBV15 with TRBJ2-3, with TRBD2 matching over 7 bases. The germline V gene encodes CDR1 LNHNV and CDR2 YYDKDF (reference sequence). There are 15 residues in the CDR3. Trimming removed 5 bases from V and 4 bases from J; junction bases left unmatched: 9. CDR3 amino acids: CATSARSGTADTQYF. For the CDR3, the DNA is TGTGCCACCAGCGCGCGGAGCGGGACCGCAGATACGCAGTATTTT.

This chain links TRBV6-5 with TRBJ2-7; TRBD2 agrees at 7 bases. The V segment lost 3 bases and the J segment 4 bases; nucleotides outside the gene matches: 9. The CDR3 length is 15 residues. The germline CDR1 and CDR2 sequences are MNHEY and SVGAGI. The CDR3 is CASSYGTNRLYEQYF. CDR3 DNA sequence: TGTGCCAGCAGTTATGGGACTAACCGGCTGTACGAGCAGTACTTC.

The chain has TRBV27 and TRBJ2-1; D is possibly TRBD1 (6 bases). V shed 8 bases and J shed 7 bases, with 12 bases lying between them. The CDR3 covers 12 residues. Germline CDR1 is MNHEY and CDR2 is SMNVEV (reference sequence). CDR3 nucleotide sequence: TGTGCCAGCGCCCTACAGGGAAATGAGCAGTTCTTC. Its translation is CASALQGNEQFF.

This sequence joins TRBV28 and TRBJ1-2; TRBD1 agrees at 7 bases. Germline V gene lookup returns CDR1 MDHEN and CDR2 SYDVKM. There are 14 residues in the CDR3. J was trimmed by 5 bases and V by 1 base; bases with no gene match: 4. The CDR3 nucleotides read TGTGCCAGCAGTTTATCTCCGACAGGGTATGGCTACACCTTC. Encoded protein: CASSLSPTGYGYTF.

The J gene is TRBJ1-2, the V gene TRBV27; 11 nucleotides agree with TRBD1. CDR3 length: 16 amino acids. Germline values: CDR1 MNHEY, CDR2 SMNVEV (reference sequence). V trimming: 6 bases; J trimming: 0 bases; junction bases outside the gene matches: 6. CDR3 bases: TGTGCCAGCAGCCCGGGACAGGGGGAATCTAACTATGGCTACACCTTC. Translating gives CASSPGQGESNYGYTF.

The J gene is TRBJ2-5, the V gene TRBV19; 12 bases fit TRBD2. V gave up 0 bases and J gave up 5 bases; unmatched junction bases: 13. CDR3 length: 19 amino acids. Germline V gene lookup returns CDR1 LNHDA and CDR2 SQIVND (reference sequence). Written as DNA, the CDR3 is TGTGCCAGTAGTATAGAGGCCCTAGCGGGAGGGCCCTCACGGGAGACCCAGTACTTC. Its protein is CASSIEALAGGPSRETQYF.

The chain is built from TRBV11-3 and TRBJ1-1, with 10 bases lining up with TRBD1. V gave up 2 bases and J gave up 6 bases; unmatched junction bases: 6. The germline V gene encodes CDR1 SGHNT and CDR2 YENEEA. CDR3 size: 15 residues. The DNA for the CDR3 is TGTGCCAGCAGCTTAATGGACAGGGGGGAATCTGAAGCTTTCTTT. Protein sequence: CASSLMDRGESEAFF.

The rearrangement joins TRBV6-5 to TRBJ1-5; TRBD1 agrees at 7 bases. Germline values: CDR1 MNHEY, CDR2 SVGAGI. The CDR3 is 15 residues long. V lost 5 bases, J lost 5 bases, and 9 bases stayed unmatched. The CDR3 reads CASSLHGQADQPQHF. The CDR3 coding sequence is TGTGCCAGCAGTCTCCACGGACAGGCAGATCAGCCCCAGCATTTT.

V gene TRBV12-3 or TRBV12-4 combines with J gene TRBJ2-3; tentative D call: TRBD1 (5 bases). The length of the CDR3 is 12 residues. V gave up 6 bases and J gave up 6 bases, with 10 bases separating them. The CDR3 is CASSLKGDTQYF. For the CDR3, the DNA is TGTGCCAGCAGCCTCAAGGGGGATACGCAGTATTTT.

The rearrangement joins TRBV7-8 to TRBJ1-1; D ambiguous. The CDR3 is 16 amino acids. Germline V CDR1 and CDR2: SGHVS, FQNEAQ. Deletions cut 5 bases from V and 1 base from J, with 17 bases between. CDR3 bases: TGTGCCAGCAGCCCCCTCTCCACCCTAGGGAACACTGAAGCTTTCTTT. Translation: CASSPLSTLGNTEAFF. The whole variable domain, filled in from reference TRBV7-8 and TRBJ1-1, reads GAGVSQSPRYKVAKRGQDVALRCDPISGHVSLFWYQQALGQGPEFLTYFQNEAQLDKSGLPSDRFFAERPEGSVSTLKIQRTQQEDSAVYLCASSPLSTLGNTEAFFGQGTRLTVV.

This chain connects TRBV4-2 to TRBJ1-2; 7 bases are shared with TRBD1. The CDR3 has 16 residues. Germline values: CDR1 LGHNA, CDR2 YNFKEQ. Germline trimming cut 4 bases from V and 0 bases from J; bases unmatched to any gene: 8. The chain's CDR3 is CASSPTRDSTNYGYTF. CDR3 in DNA: TGTGCCAGCAGCCCCACTAGGGACAGTACTAACTATGGCTACACCTTC.

The chain uses TRBV3-1 (or the pseudogene TRBV3-2) and TRBJ2-2, with D possibly TRBD2 on 6 matching bases. Germline V gene lookup returns CDR1 LGHDT and CDR2 YNNKEL (reference sequence). V was trimmed by 4 bases and J by 5 bases, leaving 11 bases between them. The CDR3 runs to 14 residues. The CDR3 sequence is CASSPPAGTGELFF. The CDR3 DNA sequence: TGTGCCAGCAGCCCTCCCGCGGGAACCGGGGAGCTGTTTTTT.

Here the CDR3 DNA reads TGTGCCAGCTCACCACCGCCCAGTCATCAGCCCCAGCATTTT. The encoded protein is CASSPPPSHQPQHF. The V gene is TRBV18, the J gene TRBJ1-5, with D unresolved. Trimming stripped 0 bases from V and 5 bases from J, with 8 bases between. Germline CDR1 is KGHSH and CDR2 is LQKENI. The length of the CDR3 is 14 residues.

V and J are TRBV29-1 and TRBJ2-2, with D perhaps matching TRBD2 (6 bases). In germline, CDR1 is SQVTM, CDR2 ANQGSEA. The CDR3 runs to 13 residues. Trimming took 5 bases from V and 7 from J, leaving 14 bases between them. This CDR3 reads CSVRRAQDGELFF. The CDR3 nucleotides are TGCAGCGTTCGGAGGGCCCAAGACGGGGAGCTGTTTTTT.

The chain uses TRBV4-3 and TRBJ2-7, with TRBD2 identical over 7 bases. Germline assignment: CDR1 LGHNA and CDR2 YSLEER. J gave up 3 bases and V 1 base, and 6 bases lay outside the gene matches. The CDR3 covers 15 residues. The CDR3 region has the DNA TGCGCCAGCAGCCAAGGGACTAGTACCGTCTACGAGCAGTACTTC. This gives the protein CASSQGTSTVYEQYF.

The V call is TRBV4-1, the J call TRBJ2-3; D call uncertain. CDR1 is MGHRA, CDR2 YSYEKL, per germline. Trimming pared 2 bases from V and 2 bases from J, leaving 8 bases between. This CDR3 is 14 amino acids long. The DNA of the CDR3 is TGCGCCAGCAGCCAATTGCCTAACACAGATACGCAGTATTTT. Protein product: CASSQLPNTDTQYF.

The genes are TRBV7-3 and TRBJ2-2; no clear D gene. V lost 3 bases and J 0 bases, leaving 8 bases between the germline ends. The CDR3 spans 15 residues. Germline V gene sequence: CDR1 SGHTA, CDR2 FQGTGA. The CDR3 protein is CASSLAGSNTGELFF. CDR3 nucleotide sequence: TGTGCCAGCAGCTTGGCAGGTTCGAACACCGGGGAGCTGTTTTTT.